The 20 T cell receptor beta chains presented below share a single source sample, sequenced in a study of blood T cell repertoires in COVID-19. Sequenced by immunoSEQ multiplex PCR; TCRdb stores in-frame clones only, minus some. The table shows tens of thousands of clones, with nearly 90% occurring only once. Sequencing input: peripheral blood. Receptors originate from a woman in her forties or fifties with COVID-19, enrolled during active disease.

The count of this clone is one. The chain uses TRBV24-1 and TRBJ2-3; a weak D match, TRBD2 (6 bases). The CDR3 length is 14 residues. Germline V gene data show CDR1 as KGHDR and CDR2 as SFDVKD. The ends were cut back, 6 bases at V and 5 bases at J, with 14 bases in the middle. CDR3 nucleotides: TGTGCCACCAGTCTGGAGGGAGTGAGAGATACGCAGTATTTT. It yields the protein CATSLEGVRDTQYF.

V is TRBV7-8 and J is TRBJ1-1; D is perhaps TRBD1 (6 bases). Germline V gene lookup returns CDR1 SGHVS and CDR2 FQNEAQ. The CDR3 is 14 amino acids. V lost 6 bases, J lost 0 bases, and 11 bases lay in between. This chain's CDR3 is CASRTRGMNTEAFF. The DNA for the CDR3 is TGTGCCAGCAGAACAAGGGGGATGAACACTGAAGCTTTCTTT.

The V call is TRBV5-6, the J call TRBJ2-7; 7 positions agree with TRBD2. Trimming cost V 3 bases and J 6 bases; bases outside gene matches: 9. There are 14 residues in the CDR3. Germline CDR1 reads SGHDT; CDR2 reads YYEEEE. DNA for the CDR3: TGTGCCAGCAGCTCAGCCTGGGGAGGGCTCGAGCAGTACTTC. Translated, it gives CASSSAWGGLEQYF.

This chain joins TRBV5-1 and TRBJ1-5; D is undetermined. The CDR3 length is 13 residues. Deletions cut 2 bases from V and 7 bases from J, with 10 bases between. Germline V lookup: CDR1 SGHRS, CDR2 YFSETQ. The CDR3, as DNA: TGCGCCAGCAGCTTTGGGGAGGGCCAGCCCCAGCATTTT. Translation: CASSFGEGQPQHF.

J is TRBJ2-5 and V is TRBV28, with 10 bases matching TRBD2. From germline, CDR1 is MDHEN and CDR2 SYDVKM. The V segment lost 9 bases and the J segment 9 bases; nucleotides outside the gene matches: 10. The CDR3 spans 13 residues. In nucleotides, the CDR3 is TGTGCCAGTGGACTAGCGGCGAAACGAGCCCAGTACTTC. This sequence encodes CASGLAAKRAQYF.

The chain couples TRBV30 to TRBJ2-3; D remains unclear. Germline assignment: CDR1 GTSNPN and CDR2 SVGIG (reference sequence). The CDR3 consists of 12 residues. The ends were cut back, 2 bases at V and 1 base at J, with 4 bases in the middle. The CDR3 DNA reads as TGTGCCTGGAGTCTCGGCACAGATACGCAGTATTTT. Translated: CAWSLGTDTQYF.

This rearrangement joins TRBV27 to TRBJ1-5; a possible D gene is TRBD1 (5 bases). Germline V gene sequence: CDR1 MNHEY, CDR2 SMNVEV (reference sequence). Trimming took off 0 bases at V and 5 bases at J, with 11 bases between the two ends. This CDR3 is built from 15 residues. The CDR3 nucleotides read TGTGCCAGCAGTTTATCGGGGTGGGGGGATCAGCCCCAGCATTTT. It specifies CASSLSGWGDQPQHF.

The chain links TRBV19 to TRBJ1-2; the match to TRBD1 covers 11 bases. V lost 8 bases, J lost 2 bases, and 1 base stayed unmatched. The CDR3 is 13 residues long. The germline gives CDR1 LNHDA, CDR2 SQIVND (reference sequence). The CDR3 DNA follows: TGTGCCAGTCGGGACAGGGGGAACTATGGCTACACCTTC. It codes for CASRDRGNYGYTF.

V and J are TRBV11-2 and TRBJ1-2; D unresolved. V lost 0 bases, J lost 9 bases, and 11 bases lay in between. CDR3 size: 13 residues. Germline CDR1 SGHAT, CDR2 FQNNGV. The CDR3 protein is CASSLDGRTSYTF. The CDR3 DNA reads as TGTGCCAGCAGCTTAGATGGCAGGACTAGCTACACCTTC.

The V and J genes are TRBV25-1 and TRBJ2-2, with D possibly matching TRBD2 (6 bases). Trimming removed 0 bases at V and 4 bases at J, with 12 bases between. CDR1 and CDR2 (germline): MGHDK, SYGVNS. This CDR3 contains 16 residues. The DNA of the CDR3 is TGTGCCAGCAGTGAATATGGAGGGATGGGCACCGGGGAGCTGTTTTTT. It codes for CASSEYGGMGTGELFF.

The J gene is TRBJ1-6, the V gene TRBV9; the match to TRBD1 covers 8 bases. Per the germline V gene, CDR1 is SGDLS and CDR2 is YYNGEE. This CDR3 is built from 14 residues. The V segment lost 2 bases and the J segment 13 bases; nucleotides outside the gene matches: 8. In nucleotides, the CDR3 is TGTGCCAGCAGCGTGGGGACAGGTTCTCGCCCCCTCCACTTT. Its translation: CASSVGTGSRPLHF.

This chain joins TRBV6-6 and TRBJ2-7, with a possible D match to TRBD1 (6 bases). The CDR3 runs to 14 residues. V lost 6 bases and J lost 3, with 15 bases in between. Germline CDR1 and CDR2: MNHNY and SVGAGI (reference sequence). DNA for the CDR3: TGTGCCAGCAGCTTCTCTGGGACACACTACGAGCAGTACTTC. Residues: CASSFSGTHYEQYF.

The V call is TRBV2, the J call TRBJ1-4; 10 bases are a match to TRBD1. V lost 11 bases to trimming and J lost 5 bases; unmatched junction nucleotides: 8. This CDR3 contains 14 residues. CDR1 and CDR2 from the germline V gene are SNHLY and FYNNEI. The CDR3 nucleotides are TGTGCCGGCCGCGACAGGGGGCGAAATGAAAAACTGTTTTTT. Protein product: CAGRDRGRNEKLFF. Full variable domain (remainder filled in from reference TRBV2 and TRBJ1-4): EPEVTQTPSHQVTQMGQEVILRCVPISNHLYFYWYRQILGQKVEFLVSFYNNEISEKSEIFDDQFSVERPDGSNFTLKIRSTKLEDSAMYFCAGRDRGRNEKLFFGSGTQLSVL.

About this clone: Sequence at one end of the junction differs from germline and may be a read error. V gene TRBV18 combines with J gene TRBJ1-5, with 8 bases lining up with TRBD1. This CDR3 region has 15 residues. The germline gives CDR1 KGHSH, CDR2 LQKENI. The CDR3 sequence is CASSPQGVQGQPQHF. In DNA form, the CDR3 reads TGTGCCAGCTCCCCACAGGGGGTCCAGGGGCAGCCCCAGCATTTT.

DNA for the CDR3: TGTGCCAGCAGCCAGACAGGGAAGCGGGATCAGCCCCAGCATTTT. It codes for CASSQTGKRDQPQHF. This chain links TRBV6-2 or TRBV6-3 with TRBJ1-5; 7 nucleotides align to TRBD1. Trimming took 6 bases from V and 5 from J; bases not matched to a gene: 10. Per the germline V gene, CDR1 is MNHEY and CDR2 is SVGEGT. The CDR3 is 15 residues long.

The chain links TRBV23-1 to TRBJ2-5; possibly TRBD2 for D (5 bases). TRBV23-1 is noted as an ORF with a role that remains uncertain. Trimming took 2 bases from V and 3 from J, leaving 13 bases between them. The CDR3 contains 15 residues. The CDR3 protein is CASSQDSGEKETQYF. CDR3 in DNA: TGCGCCAGCAGTCAAGACTCCGGGGAGAAAGAGACCCAGTACTTC.

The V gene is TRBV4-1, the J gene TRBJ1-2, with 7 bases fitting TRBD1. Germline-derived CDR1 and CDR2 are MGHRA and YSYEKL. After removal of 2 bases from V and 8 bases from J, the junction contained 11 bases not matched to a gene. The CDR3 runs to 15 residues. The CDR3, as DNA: TGCGCCAGCAGCCAACCCGACAGGGTGCTGGGCGGCTACACCTTC. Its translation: CASSQPDRVLGGYTF.

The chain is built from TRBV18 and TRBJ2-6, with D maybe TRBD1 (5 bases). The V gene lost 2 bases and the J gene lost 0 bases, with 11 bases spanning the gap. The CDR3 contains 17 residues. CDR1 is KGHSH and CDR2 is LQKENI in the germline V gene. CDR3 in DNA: TGTGCCAGCTCACCAAGAGACAGCAGCTCTGGGGCCAACGTCCTGACTTTC. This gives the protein CASSPRDSSSGANVLTF.

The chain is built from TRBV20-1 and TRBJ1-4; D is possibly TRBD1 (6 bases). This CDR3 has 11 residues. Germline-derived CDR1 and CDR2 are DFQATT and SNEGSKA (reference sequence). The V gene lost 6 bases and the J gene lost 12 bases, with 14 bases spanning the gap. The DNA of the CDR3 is TGCAGTGCCCCGAGGGCAGGGGAACTGTTTTTT. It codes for CSAPRAGELFF.

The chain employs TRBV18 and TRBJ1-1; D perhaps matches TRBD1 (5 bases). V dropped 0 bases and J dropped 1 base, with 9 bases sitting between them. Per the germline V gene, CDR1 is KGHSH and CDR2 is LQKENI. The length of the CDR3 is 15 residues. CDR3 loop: CASSPPVGANTEAFF. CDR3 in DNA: TGTGCCAGCTCACCACCGGTAGGGGCGAACACTGAAGCTTTCTTT.